The 5 T cell receptor beta chains below come from one sample, sequenced in a study of blood T cell repertoires in COVID-19. Repertoires were generated with immunoSEQ multiplex PCR, while TCRdb's copy carries only in-frame clones and drops some. The sample yields about 320,000 clones, roughly 90% seen once. Sequencing was performed on peripheral blood. These receptors all come from a woman in her 30s with COVID-19, enrolled during active disease.

About this clone: The identical CDR3 is also encoded by other nucleotide sequences in the sample. The rearrangement joins TRBV10-3 to TRBJ1-1; D call uncertain. This CDR3 is built from 11 residues. Looked up from germline, CDR1 is ENHRY and CDR2 is SYGVKD. With 6 bases removed from V and 5 bases from J, the gap between germline ends came to 7 bases. CDR3 bases: TGTGCCATCAGCCCGGGTACTGAAGCTTTCTTT. This sequence encodes CAISPGTEAFF.

This CDR3 reads CASSLDGGAPLHF. In DNA form, the CDR3 reads TGCGCCAGCAGCTTGGATGGGGGGGCACCCCTCCACTTT. The J gene is TRBJ1-6, the V gene TRBV5-1; D may be TRBD1 (5 bases). Germline-derived CDR1 and CDR2 are SGHRS and YFSETQ. This CDR3 comprises 13 residues. The ends were cut back, 0 bases at V and 11 bases at J, with 9 bases in the middle.

The CDR3 DNA sequence: TGCGCCAGCAGCCCCCTTAGCGGGGGGGCCCGCACAGATACGCAGTATTTT. This codes for CASSPLSGGARTDTQYF. This chain links TRBV5-1 with TRBJ2-3, with 11 nucleotides matching TRBD2. Trimming cost V 4 bases and J 1 base; bases outside gene matches: 8. The CDR3 is made up of 17 amino acids. Per the germline V gene, CDR1 is SGHRS and CDR2 is YFSETQ.

The chain is built from TRBV27 and TRBJ1-1; 10 bases align to TRBD1. Trimming cost V 5 bases and J 0 bases; bases outside gene matches: 6. The CDR3 totals 16 residues. Germline CDR1 MNHEY, CDR2 SMNVEV (reference sequence). The CDR3 reads CASSPGTGVMNTEAFF. The CDR3 region has the DNA TGTGCCAGCAGTCCCGGGACAGGGGTTATGAACACTGAAGCTTTCTTT.

Comment on this clone: Other nucleotide sequences from this sample produce the same CDR3. The chain links TRBV5-8 to TRBJ1-5, with D perhaps matching TRBD1 (6 bases). V was clipped by 4 bases and J by 0 bases, with 11 bases between them. The CDR3 is 15 amino acids. Germline V gene data show CDR1 as SGHTS and CDR2 as YDEGEE. The CDR3 protein is CASSLQGYSNQPQHF. In nucleotides, the CDR3 is TGTGCCAGCAGCCTACAGGGTTATAGCAATCAGCCCCAGCATTTT. The whole variable domain, remainder taken from reference TRBV5-8 and TRBJ1-5, is EAGVTQSPTHLIKTRGQQATLRCSPISGHTSVYWYQQALGLGLQFLLWYDEGEERNRGNFPPRFSGRQFPNYSSELNVNALELEDSALYLCASSLQGYSNQPQHFGDGTRLSIL.